Below are 23 T cell receptor beta chains sequenced from a single sample in a study of T cell responses to AZD1222 COVID-19 vaccine. Only in-frame clones appear in the TCRdb table, and some are missing; sequencing was by immunoSEQ multiplex PCR. The table lists under 170,000 clones, roughly nine tenths of them singletons. The specimen comprised peripheral blood, sampled 28 days after the second AZD1222 dose. These receptors came from an adult who received the AZD1222 COVID-19 vaccine.

The chain couples TRBV9 to TRBJ1-1; weak D call: TRBD1 (5 bases). This CDR3 comprises 14 residues. The germline V gene encodes CDR1 SGDLS and CDR2 YYNGEE. Trimming cost V 5 bases and J 3 bases, with 14 bases left between them. CDR3 loop: CASSLGLTHTEAFF. The CDR3 nucleotides are TGTGCCAGCAGTCTGGGGCTCACACACACTGAAGCTTTCTTT. The entire variable domain, with the rest obtained from reference TRBV9 and TRBJ1-1, is as follows: DSGVTQTPKHLITATGQRVTLRCSPRSGDLSVYWYQQSLDQGLQFLIQYYNGEERAKGNILERFSAQQFPDLHSELNLSSLELGDSALYFCASSLGLTHTEAFFGQGTRLTVV.

With respect to this clone: A junction end diverges from the germline sequence, so it may reflect a read error. The V and J genes are TRBV7-7 and TRBJ1-6; D may be TRBD1 (6 bases). CDR1 is SSHAT and CDR2 is FNYEAQ in the germline V gene (reference sequence). CDR3 length equals 15 residues. CDR3 amino acids: CASSPRQEPNSPLHF. The DNA of the CDR3 is TGTGCTAGCAGCCCCCGACAGGAGCCTAATTCACCCCTCCACTTT.

This rearrangement joins TRBV4-1 to TRBJ1-5, with D maybe TRBD1 (5 bases). Looked up from germline, CDR1 is MGHRA and CDR2 is YSYEKL. V was trimmed by 1 base and J by 6 bases, leaving 10 bases between them. This CDR3 contains 14 residues. As DNA, the CDR3 is TGCGCCAGCAGCCAAGGTTTGAGGGGTCAGCCCCAGCATTTT. Translation: CASSQGLRGQPQHF.

This rearrangement joins TRBV19 to TRBJ1-1, with 7 bases that match TRBD1. The germline gives CDR1 LNHDA, CDR2 SQIVND (reference sequence). This CDR3 region has 14 residues. V shed 4 bases, J shed 3 bases, and the junction held 5 bases outside the gene matches. As DNA, the CDR3 is TGTGCCAGTAGTACACTCGACAGGGACACTGAAGCTTTCTTT. Protein: CASSTLDRDTEAFF.

The chain combines TRBV19 with TRBJ2-3; a possible D gene is TRBD1 (6 bases). The V and J ends lost 6 bases and 2 bases respectively, with 12 bases between them. CDR1 and CDR2 from the germline V gene are LNHDA and SQIVND (reference sequence). The CDR3 is made up of 14 amino acids. For the CDR3, the DNA is TGTGCCAGTAGCCGACAGGCCTCCACAGATACGCAGTATTTT. It specifies CASSRQASTDTQYF. Combining the CDR3 with reference TRBV19 and TRBJ2-3 gives the whole variable domain DGGITQSPKYLFRKEGQNVTLSCEQNLNHDAMYWYRQDPGQGLRLIYYSQIVNDFQKGDIAEGYSVSREKKESFPLTVTSAQKNPTAFYLCASSRQASTDTQYFGPGTRLTVL.

The sample holds one count of this clone. V is TRBV7-2 and J is TRBJ2-1, with 9 nucleotides matching TRBD2. Germline CDR1 SGHTA, CDR2 FQGNSA. V dropped 1 base and J dropped 0; count of bases not matched to a gene: 4. The CDR3 totals 17 residues. The CDR3 spells CASSLDGSGSSYNEQFF. The CDR3 nucleotides read TGTGCCAGCAGCTTAGATGGTAGCGGGAGCTCCTACAATGAGCAGTTCTTC.

This sequence joins TRBV7-3 and TRBJ1-1; weak D call: TRBD1 (6 bases). V lost 4 bases and J 2 bases, leaving 8 bases between the germline ends. This CDR3 comprises 13 residues. Germline CDR1 is SGHTA and CDR2 is FQGTGA. The CDR3 spells CASSSGANTEAFF. Here the CDR3 DNA reads TGTGCCAGCAGCTCGGGGGCCAACACTGAAGCTTTCTTT.

This chain links TRBV19 with TRBJ2-3, with TRBD2 identical over 9 bases. Germline-derived CDR1 and CDR2 are LNHDA and SQIVND (reference sequence). This CDR3 has 17 amino acids. With 6 bases clipped from V and 0 bases from J, the junction kept 10 bases outside the gene matches. CDR3 protein: CASRPYGLAWSTDTQYF. The CDR3 DNA reads as TGTGCCAGTAGACCATATGGACTAGCGTGGAGCACAGATACGCAGTATTTT.

The chain is built from TRBV14 and TRBJ1-2; TRBD1 might be the D (5 bases). Trimming took 5 bases from V and 4 from J, leaving 11 bases between them. The CDR3 totals 13 residues. The germline CDR1 and CDR2 sequences are SGHDN and FVKESK. The CDR3 loop is CASSNRDPYGYTF. As DNA, the CDR3 is TGTGCCAGCAGCAACCGGGACCCCTATGGCTACACCTTC.

This chain links TRBV7-9 with TRBJ2-3; 14 positions match TRBD2. CDR1 and CDR2 from the germline V gene are SEHNR and FQNEAQ (reference sequence). With 7 bases clipped from V and 2 bases from J, the junction kept 5 bases outside the gene matches. The length of the CDR3 is 16 residues. CDR3 residues: CASTSGLAGVTDTQYF. The DNA of the CDR3 is TGTGCCAGCACCTCGGGACTAGCGGGAGTCACAGATACGCAGTATTTT.

The chain uses TRBV7-9 and TRBJ1-2; D not resolved. This CDR3 is 14 amino acids long. Per the germline V gene, CDR1 is SEHNR and CDR2 is FQNEAQ (reference sequence). V lost 0 bases and J 5 bases, leaving 10 bases between the germline ends. CDR3 DNA: TGTGCCAGCAGCTTAGCGTCGGCAGAGTATGGCTACACCTTC. This codes for CASSLASAEYGYTF.

This chain uses TRBV28 with TRBJ2-1; TRBD2 matches 9 bases. The CDR3 runs 17 residues. Germline V gene data show CDR1 as MDHEN and CDR2 as SYDVKM. Losses at the gene ends were 7 bases for V and 1 base for J; bases not matched to a gene: 11. In DNA form, the CDR3 reads TGTGCCAGCACCCGGTCTAGCGGGATGAGGTCCTACAATGAGCAGTTCTTC. Translating gives CASTRSSGMRSYNEQFF.

This chain joins TRBV9 and TRBJ2-7; 9 nucleotides align to TRBD1. With 4 bases clipped from V and 4 bases from J, the junction kept 6 bases outside the gene matches. Germline CDR1 reads SGDLS; CDR2 reads YYNGEE. This CDR3 is 14 amino acids long. In DNA form, the CDR3 reads TGTGCCAGCAGCTCGATGGGACAGGGTTACGAGCAGTACTTC. Its protein is CASSSMGQGYEQYF.

This clone was picked up one time. This chain connects TRBV7-9 to TRBJ1-6, with no clear D. The CDR3 runs to 15 residues. V was clipped by 5 bases and J by 6 bases, with 14 bases between them. Germline-derived CDR1 and CDR2 are SEHNR and FQNEAQ (reference sequence). The chain's CDR3 is CASSLGMGSNSPLHF. DNA for the CDR3: TGTGCCAGCAGCCTTGGAATGGGGAGTAATTCACCCCTCCACTTT.

The J gene is TRBJ2-3, the V gene TRBV30; TRBD2 matches at 13 bases. V lost 4 bases, J lost 8 bases, and 6 bases stayed unmatched. Germline V gene lookup returns CDR1 GTSNPN and CDR2 SVGIG (reference sequence). The CDR3 sequence is 14 residues long. Written as DNA, the CDR3 is TGTGCCTGGAAGGGACTAGCGGGATCGGGTACGCAGTATTTT. Residues: CAWKGLAGSGTQYF.

The gene calls are TRBV7-9 and TRBJ2-1, with TRBD2 identical over 11 bases. Germline CDR1 SEHNR, CDR2 FQNEAQ (reference sequence). CDR3 length equals 13 residues. The V segment lost 3 bases and the J segment 15 bases; nucleotides outside the gene matches: 7. Written as DNA, the CDR3 is TGTGCCAGCAGCTTTTCGACTAGCGGGGTAGGGTTCTTC. Protein product: CASSFSTSGVGFF.

The genes are TRBV3-1 (or the pseudogene TRBV3-2) and TRBJ1-1, with D uncertain. Germline V gene sequence: CDR1 LGHDT, CDR2 YNNKEL (reference sequence). Trimming left V 3 bases short and J 1 base short, with 9 bases between. The CDR3 spans 14 residues. Written as DNA, the CDR3 is TGTGCCAGCAGCCATGTTCCCCAGAACACTGAAGCTTTCTTT. Translated: CASSHVPQNTEAFF.

This clone was counted a single time. The rearrangement links TRBV15 to TRBJ1-1, with 7 nucleotides matching TRBD1. V shed 9 bases and J 1 base; nucleotides not matched to a gene: 17. From germline, CDR1 is LNHNV and CDR2 YYDKDF (reference sequence). The CDR3 extends over 17 amino acids. Written as DNA, the CDR3 is TGTGCCACTTCAACCGGAGAAGAGGGGGCAAGGAACACTGAAGCTTTCTTT. It yields the protein CATSTGEEGARNTEAFF. The variable domain in full, with the rest retrieved from reference TRBV15 and TRBJ1-1, is DAMVIQNPRYQVTQFGKPVTLSCSQTLNHNVMYWYQQKSSQAPKLLFHYYDKDFNNEADTPDNFQSRRPNTSFCFLDIRSPGLGDTAMYLCATSTGEEGARNTEAFFGQGTRLTVV.

The chain has TRBV5-6 and TRBJ2-3, with 7 bases identical to TRBD2. Germline V gene sequence: CDR1 SGHDT, CDR2 YYEEEE. V trimming: 1 base; J trimming: 2 bases; junction bases outside the gene matches: 7. CDR3 length equals 16 residues. CDR3 protein: CASSLFGLGPTDTQYF. The CDR3 nucleotides read TGTGCCAGCAGCTTGTTCGGACTAGGGCCCACAGATACGCAGTATTTT.

The chain has TRBV7-8 and TRBJ1-2; 8 bases are shared with TRBD1. The V and J ends lost 2 bases and 0 bases, in that order; junction bases with no gene match: 2. The CDR3 has 15 amino acids. The germline CDR1 and CDR2 sequences are SGHVS and FQNEAQ. The CDR3 here is CASSLRDRTNYGYTF. The DNA of the CDR3 is TGTGCCAGCAGCTTACGGGACAGGACTAACTATGGCTACACCTTC.

The chain has TRBV11-2 and TRBJ1-1; 7 bases agree with TRBD1. Losses at the gene ends were 0 bases for V and 3 bases for J; bases not matched to a gene: 7. The CDR3 totals 16 residues. The germline gives CDR1 SGHAT, CDR2 FQNNGV. The CDR3 DNA reads as TGTGCCAGCAGCTTAGATCCCCGGGGACAGTACACTGAAGCTTTCTTT. The encoded protein is CASSLDPRGQYTEAFF.

The CDR3 spells CASSGPGTFTEAFF. The DNA for the CDR3 is TGTGCCAGCAGCGGACCCGGGACCTTCACTGAAGCTTTCTTT. The chain links TRBV7-6 to TRBJ1-1, with D perhaps matching TRBD1 (5 bases). V was trimmed by 5 bases and J by 4 bases, leaving 14 bases between them. The CDR3 is 14 amino acids. Germline V gene sequence: CDR1 SGHVS, CDR2 FNYEAQ.

The chain combines TRBV7-2 with TRBJ1-2, with a weak D call TRBD1 (5 bases). V shed 4 bases and J shed 5 bases, with 17 bases lying between them. The germline V gene encodes CDR1 SGHTA and CDR2 FQGNSA. The CDR3 loop spans 15 amino acids. As DNA, the CDR3 is TGTGCCAGCAGCTCAAGGGACCGCCTTGGATATGGCTACACCTTC. Translated, it gives CASSSRDRLGYGYTF.